The 2 T cell receptor beta chains listed next were all sequenced from one sample in a study of blood T cell repertoires in COVID-19. Method: immunoSEQ multiplex PCR; TCRdb's copy keeps in-frame clones and lacks some. The data show 70,000 or so clones, around nine tenths seen once. The sample taken for sequencing was peripheral blood. The receptors derive from a woman at least 80 years old with active or convalescent COVID-19.

J is TRBJ2-7 and V is TRBV19; TRBD2 matches at 7 bases. The V gene end was trimmed by 3 bases and the J gene end by 6 bases; junction bases not matched to a gene: 8. Germline CDR1 is LNHDA and CDR2 is SQIVND (reference sequence). The CDR3 runs to 14 residues. CDR3 region: CASSIYKGGLEQYF. CDR3 bases: TGTGCCAGTAGTATTTATAAGGGAGGGCTCGAGCAGTACTTC.

The table lists this clone with a count of one. The rearrangement uses TRBV6-2 or TRBV6-3 and TRBJ2-1; 11 bases match TRBD2. V dropped 6 bases and J dropped 1; count of bases not matched to a gene: 5. Germline CDR1 is MNHEY and CDR2 is SVGEGT. The CDR3 sequence is 16 residues long. The CDR3: CASSRRLAGSYNEQFF. The CDR3 nucleotides are TGTGCCAGCAGCCGAAGACTAGCGGGGTCCTACAATGAGCAGTTCTTC.